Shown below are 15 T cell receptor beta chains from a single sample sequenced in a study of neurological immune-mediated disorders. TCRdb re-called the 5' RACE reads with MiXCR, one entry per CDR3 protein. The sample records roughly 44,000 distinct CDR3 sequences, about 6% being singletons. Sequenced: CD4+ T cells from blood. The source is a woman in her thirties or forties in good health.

CDR3 loop: CASSPLAGGTMDEQFF. CDR3 DNA: TGTGCCAGCTCACCCCTAGCGGGAGGCACCATGGATGAGCAGTTCTTC. The V gene is TRBV18, the J gene TRBJ2-1; TRBD2 matches at 11 bases. The CDR3 is 16 residues long. Germline assignment: CDR1 KGHSH and CDR2 LQKENI. The J segment lost 8 bases and the V segment lost 3 bases, leaving 9 bases of the junction unmatched.

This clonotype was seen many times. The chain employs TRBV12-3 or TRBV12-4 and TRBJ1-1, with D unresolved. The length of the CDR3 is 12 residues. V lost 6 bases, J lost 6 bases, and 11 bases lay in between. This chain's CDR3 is CASSPKGAEAFF. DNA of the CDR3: TGTGCCAGCAGCCCTAAGGGAGCTGAAGCTTTCTTT.

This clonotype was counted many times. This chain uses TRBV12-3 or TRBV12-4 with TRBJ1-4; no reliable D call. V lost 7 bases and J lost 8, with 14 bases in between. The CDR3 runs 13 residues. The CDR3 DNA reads TGTGCCAGCACTTTGGGCGCTGGCGAAAAACTGTTTTTT. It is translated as CASTLGAGEKLFF.

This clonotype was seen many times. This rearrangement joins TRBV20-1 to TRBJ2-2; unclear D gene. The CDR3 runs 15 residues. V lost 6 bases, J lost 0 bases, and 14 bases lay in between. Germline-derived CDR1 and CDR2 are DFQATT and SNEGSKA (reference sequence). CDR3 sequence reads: CSAPLPPSNTGELFF. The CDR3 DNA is TGCAGTGCGCCACTACCCCCCTCGAACACCGGGGAGCTGTTTTTT.

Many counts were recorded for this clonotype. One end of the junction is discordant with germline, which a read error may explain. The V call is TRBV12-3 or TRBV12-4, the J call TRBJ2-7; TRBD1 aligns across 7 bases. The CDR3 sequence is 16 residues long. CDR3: CASNLEGRGYIYEQYF. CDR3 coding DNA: TGTGCCAGCAATTTAGAGGGCAGGGGGTACATCTACGAGCAGTACTTC.

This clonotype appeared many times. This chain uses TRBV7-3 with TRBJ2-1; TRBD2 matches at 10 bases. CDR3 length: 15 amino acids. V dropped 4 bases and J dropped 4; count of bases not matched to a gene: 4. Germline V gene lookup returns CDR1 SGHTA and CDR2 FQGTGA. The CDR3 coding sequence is TGTGCCAGCAGCTCTAGCGGGAGTCCATACAATGAGCAGTTCTTC. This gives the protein CASSSSGSPYNEQFF. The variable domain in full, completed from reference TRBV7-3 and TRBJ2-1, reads GAGVSQTPSNKVTEKGKYVELRCDPISGHTALYWYRQSLGQGPEFLIYFQGTGAADDSGLPNDRFFAVRPEGSVSTLKIQRTERGDSAVYLCASSSSGSPYNEQFFGPGTRLTVL.

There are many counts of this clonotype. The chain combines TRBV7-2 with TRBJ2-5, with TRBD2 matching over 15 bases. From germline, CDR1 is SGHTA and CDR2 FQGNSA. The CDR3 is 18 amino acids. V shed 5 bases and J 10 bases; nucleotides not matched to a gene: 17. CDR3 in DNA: TGTGCCAGCAGCCGGACTAGCGGGAGGGCTTTATCGACGGGGGGCCAGTACTTC. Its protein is CASSRTSGRALSTGGQYF.

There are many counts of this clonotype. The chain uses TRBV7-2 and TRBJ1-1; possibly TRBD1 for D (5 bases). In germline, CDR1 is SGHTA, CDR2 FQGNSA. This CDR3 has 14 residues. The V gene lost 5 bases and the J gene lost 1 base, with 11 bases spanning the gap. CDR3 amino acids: CASSRLGGNTEAFF. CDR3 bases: TGTGCCAGCAGCCGGCTTGGGGGGAACACTGAAGCTTTCTTT.

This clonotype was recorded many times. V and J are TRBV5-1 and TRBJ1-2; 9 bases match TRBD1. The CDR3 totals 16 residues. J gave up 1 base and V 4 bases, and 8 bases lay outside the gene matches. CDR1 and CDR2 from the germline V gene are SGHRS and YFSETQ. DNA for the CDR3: TGCGCCAGCAGCGGGGGGACAGGGCGGTTTAACTATGGCTACACCTTC. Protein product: CASSGGTGRFNYGYTF.

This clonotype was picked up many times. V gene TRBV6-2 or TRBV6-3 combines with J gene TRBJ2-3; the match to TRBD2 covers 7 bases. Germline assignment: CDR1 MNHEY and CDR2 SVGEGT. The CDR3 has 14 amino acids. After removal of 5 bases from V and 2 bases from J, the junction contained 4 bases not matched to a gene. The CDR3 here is CASSGKRDTDTQYF. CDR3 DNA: TGTGCCAGCAGTGGAAAGCGGGACACAGATACGCAGTATTTT.

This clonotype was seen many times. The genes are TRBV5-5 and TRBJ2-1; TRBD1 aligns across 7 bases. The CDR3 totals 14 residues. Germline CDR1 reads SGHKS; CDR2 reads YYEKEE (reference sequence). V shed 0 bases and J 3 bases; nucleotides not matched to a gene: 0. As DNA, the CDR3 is TGTGCCAGCAGCTTGGGGACAGGCTACAATGAGCAGTTCTTC. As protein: CASSLGTGYNEQFF.

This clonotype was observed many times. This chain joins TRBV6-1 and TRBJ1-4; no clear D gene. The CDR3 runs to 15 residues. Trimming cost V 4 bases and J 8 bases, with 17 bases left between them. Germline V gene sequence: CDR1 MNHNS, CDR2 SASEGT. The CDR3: CASSGWTVPGEKLFF. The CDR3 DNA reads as TGTGCCAGCAGTGGATGGACTGTCCCGGGGGAAAAACTGTTTTTT.

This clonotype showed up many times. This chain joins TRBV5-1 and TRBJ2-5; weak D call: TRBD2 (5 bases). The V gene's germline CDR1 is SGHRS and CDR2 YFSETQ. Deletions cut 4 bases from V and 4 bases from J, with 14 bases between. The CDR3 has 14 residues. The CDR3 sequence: CASSLEGPGETQYF. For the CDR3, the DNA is TGCGCCAGCAGCCTCGAGGGCCCCGGAGAGACCCAGTACTTC.

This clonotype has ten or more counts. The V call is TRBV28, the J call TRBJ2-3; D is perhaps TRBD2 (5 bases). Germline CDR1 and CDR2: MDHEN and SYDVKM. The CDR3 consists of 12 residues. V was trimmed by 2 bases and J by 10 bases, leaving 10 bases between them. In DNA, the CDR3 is TGTGCCAGCAGTTTACGGCCGGGGTCGCAGTATTTT. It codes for CASSLRPGSQYF. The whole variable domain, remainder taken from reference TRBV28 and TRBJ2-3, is DVKVTQSSRYLVKRTGEKVFLECVQDMDHENMFWYRQDPGLGLRLIYFSYDVKMKEKGDIPEGYSVSREKKERFSLILESASTNQTSMYLCASSLRPGSQYFGPGTRLTVL.

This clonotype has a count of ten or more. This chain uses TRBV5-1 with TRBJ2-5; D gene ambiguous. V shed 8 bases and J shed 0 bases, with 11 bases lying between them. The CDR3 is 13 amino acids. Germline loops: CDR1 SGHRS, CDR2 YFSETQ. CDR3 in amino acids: CASSTEYQETQYF. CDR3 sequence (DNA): TGCGCCAGTTCAACAGAGTACCAAGAGACCCAGTACTTC. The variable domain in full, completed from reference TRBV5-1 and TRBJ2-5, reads KAGVTQTPRYLIKTRGQQVTLSCSPISGHRSVSWYQQTPGQGLQFLFEYFSETQRNKGNFPGRFSGRQFSNSRSEMNVSTLELGDSALYLCASSTEYQETQYFGPGTRLLVL.